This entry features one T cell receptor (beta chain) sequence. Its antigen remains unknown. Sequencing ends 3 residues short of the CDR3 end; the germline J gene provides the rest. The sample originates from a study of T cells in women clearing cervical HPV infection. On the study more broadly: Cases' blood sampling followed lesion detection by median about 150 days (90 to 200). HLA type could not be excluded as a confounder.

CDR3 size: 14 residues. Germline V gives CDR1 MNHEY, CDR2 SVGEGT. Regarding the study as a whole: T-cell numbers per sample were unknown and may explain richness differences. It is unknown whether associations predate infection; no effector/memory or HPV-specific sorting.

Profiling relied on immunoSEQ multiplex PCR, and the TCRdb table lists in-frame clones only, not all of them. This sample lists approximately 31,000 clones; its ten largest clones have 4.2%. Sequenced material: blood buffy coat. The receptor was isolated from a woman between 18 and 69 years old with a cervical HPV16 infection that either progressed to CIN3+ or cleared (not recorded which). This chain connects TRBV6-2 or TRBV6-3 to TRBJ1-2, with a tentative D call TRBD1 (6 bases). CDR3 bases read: TGTGCCAGCAACCTTATACAGGGTTTGGAAGGC. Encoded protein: CASNLIQGLEG. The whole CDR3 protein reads CASNLIQGLEGYTF.